The sequence of this TCR beta chain was determined in a study of blood T cell repertoires in COVID-19. Study background: PBMCs, B-cell-depleted T cells, or T cells were the source of the cDNA or gDNA that made up the material.

This clone was seen only a few times. Per the authors' pipeline: Amplified reference gene primers provided the basis for estimating nucleated cell counts. Profiled with immunoSEQ multiplex PCR; TCRdb holds only in-frame clones, not every one. V and J calls and clone size are as listed in that table; D and trimming were resolved from the DNA. The table lists approximately 210,000 clones, under 90% of them singletons. The TCR originated in a human donor in a cohort sampled during active COVID-19. The sample consisted of peripheral blood.

CDR3 in DNA: TGTGCCAGCAGCTTACTGGGACACACGAACACTGAAGCTTTCTTT. Residues: CASSLLGHTNTEAFF. V is TRBV7-6 and J is TRBJ1-1, with a tentative D call TRBD1 (6 bases). Germline CDR1 reads SGHVS; CDR2 reads FNYEAQ. The CDR3 contains 15 residues. Between the trimmed V and J ends, which lost 2 bases and 1 base, there was a span of 11 bases.